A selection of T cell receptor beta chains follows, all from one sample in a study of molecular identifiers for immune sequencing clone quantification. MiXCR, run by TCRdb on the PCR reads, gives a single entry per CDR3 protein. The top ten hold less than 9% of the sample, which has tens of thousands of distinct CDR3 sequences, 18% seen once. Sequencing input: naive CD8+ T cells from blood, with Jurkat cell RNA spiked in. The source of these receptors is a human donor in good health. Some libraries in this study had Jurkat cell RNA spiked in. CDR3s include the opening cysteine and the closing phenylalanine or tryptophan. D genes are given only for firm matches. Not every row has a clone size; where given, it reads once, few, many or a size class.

cdr3_nt: TGCAGCGTTGGACAGGGGTTCCGCTTC
cdr3_aa: CSVGQGFRF
d_call: TRBD1
j_call: TRBJ1-2
clone_size: -
v_call: TRBV29-1

cdr3_nt: TGTGCCAGCTCCCCGCCAGCAAGCAATGAGCAGTTCTTC
cdr3_aa: CASSPPASNEQFF
d_call: -
j_call: TRBJ2-1
clone_size: -
v_call: TRBV7-2

cdr3_nt: TGTGCCAGCAGCCCCCCCTCTGGGGCCAACGTCCTGACTTTC
cdr3_aa: CASSPPSGANVLTF
d_call: -
j_call: TRBJ2-6
clone_size: few
v_call: TRBV9

cdr3_nt: TGCAGTGTCCGGGAAGAAAACGAGCAGTACTTC
cdr3_aa: CSVREENEQYF
d_call: -
j_call: TRBJ2-7
clone_size: once
v_call: TRBV20-1

cdr3_nt: TGTGCCAGCAGTAACCGGGACAGGGGTTACGAGCAGTACTTC
cdr3_aa: CASSNRDRGYEQYF
d_call: TRBD1
j_call: TRBJ2-7
clone_size: many
v_call: TRBV28

cdr3_nt: TGTGCCAGCAGCTTAGGCGGAGGTGGAAACACCATATATTTT
cdr3_aa: CASSLGGGGNTIYF
d_call: -
j_call: TRBJ1-3
clone_size: many
v_call: TRBV7-2

cdr3_nt: TGTGCCAGCAGTTTGCCTTCGGGCCACCCCTCGAGAGGGGCCAACGTCCTGACTTTC
cdr3_aa: CASSLPSGHPSRGANVLTF
d_call: -
j_call: TRBJ2-6
clone_size: many
v_call: TRBV28

cdr3_nt: TGTGCCAGCAGTTTATTGCAGGGGACCCACGAGCAGTACTTC
cdr3_aa: CASSLLQGTHEQYF
d_call: -
j_call: TRBJ2-7
clone_size: many
v_call: TRBV12-3/TRBV12-4

cdr3_nt: TGTGCCAGCTCACCAGTAGTGAGTGAGCAGTTCTTC
cdr3_aa: CASSPVVSEQFF
d_call: -
j_call: TRBJ2-1
clone_size: many
v_call: TRBV18

cdr3_nt: TGCAGCGTTCCAGACAATGAGCAGTTCTTC
cdr3_aa: CSVPDNEQFF
d_call: -
j_call: TRBJ2-1
clone_size: many
v_call: TRBV29-1